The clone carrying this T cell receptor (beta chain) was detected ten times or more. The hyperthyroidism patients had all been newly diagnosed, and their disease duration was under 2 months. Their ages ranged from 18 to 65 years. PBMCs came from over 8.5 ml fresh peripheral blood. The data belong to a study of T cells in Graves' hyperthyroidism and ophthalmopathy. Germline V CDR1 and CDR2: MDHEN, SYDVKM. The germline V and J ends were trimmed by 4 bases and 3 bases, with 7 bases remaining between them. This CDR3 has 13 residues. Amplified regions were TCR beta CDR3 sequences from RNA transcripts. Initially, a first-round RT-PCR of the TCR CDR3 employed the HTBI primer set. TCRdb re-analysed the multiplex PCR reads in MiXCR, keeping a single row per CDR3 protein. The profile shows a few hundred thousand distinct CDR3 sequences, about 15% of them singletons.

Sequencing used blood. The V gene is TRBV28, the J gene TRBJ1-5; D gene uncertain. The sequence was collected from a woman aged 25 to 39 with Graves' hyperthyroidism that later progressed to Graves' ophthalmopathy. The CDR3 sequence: CASSYPPNQPQHF. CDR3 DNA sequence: TGTGCCAGCAGTTATCCACCCAATCAGCCCCAGCATTTT.